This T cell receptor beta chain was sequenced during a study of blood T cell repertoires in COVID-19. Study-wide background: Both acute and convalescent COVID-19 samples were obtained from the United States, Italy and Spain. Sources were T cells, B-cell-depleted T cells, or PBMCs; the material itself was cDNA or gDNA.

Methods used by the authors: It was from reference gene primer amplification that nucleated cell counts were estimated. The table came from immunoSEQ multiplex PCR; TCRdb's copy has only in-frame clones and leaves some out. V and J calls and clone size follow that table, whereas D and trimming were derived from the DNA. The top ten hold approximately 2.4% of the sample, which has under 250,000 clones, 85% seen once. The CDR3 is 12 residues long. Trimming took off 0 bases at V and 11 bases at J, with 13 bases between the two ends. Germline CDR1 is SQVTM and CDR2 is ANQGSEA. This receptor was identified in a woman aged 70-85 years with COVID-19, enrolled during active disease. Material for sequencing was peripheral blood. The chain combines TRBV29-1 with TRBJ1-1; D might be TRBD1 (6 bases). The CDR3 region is CSVEEPRGRAFF. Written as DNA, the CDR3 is TGCAGCGTTGAAGAGCCCAGGGGTAGGGCTTTCTTT. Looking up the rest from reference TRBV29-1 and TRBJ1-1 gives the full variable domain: SAVISQKPSRDICQRGTSLTIQCQVDSQVTMMFWYRQQPGQSLTLIATANQGSEATYESGFVIDKFPISRPNLTFSTLTVSNMSPEDSSIYLCSVEEPRGRAFFGQGTRLTVV.